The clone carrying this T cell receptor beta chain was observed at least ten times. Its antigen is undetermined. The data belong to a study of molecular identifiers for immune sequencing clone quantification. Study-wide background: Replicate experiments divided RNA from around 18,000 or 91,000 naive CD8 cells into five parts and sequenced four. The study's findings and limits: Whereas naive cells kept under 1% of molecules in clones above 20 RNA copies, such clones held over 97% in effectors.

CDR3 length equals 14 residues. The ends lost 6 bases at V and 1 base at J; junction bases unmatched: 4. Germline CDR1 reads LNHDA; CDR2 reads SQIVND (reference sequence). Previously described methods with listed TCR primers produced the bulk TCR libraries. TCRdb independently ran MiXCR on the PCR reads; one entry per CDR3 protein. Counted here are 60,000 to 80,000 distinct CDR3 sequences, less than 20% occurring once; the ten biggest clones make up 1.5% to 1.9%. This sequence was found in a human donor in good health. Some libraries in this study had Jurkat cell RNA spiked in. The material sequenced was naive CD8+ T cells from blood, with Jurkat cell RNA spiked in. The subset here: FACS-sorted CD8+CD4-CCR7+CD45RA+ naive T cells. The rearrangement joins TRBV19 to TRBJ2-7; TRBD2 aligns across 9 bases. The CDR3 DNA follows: TGTGCCAGTAGCGGTAGCGGGGGTTCCTACGAGCAGTACTTC. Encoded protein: CASSGSGGSYEQYF.